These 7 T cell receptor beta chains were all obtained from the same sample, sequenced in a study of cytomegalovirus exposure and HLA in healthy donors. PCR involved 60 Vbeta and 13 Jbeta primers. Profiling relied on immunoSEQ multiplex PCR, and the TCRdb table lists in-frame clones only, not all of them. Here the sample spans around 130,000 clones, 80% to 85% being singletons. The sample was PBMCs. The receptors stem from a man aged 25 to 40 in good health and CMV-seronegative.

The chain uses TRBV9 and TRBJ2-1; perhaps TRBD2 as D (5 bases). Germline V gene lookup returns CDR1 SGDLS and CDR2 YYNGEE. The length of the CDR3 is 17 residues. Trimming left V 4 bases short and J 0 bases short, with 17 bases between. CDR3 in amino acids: CASSSRGRGASYNEQFF. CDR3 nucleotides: TGTGCCAGCAGCTCCAGAGGTCGGGGAGCCTCCTACAATGAGCAGTTCTTC.

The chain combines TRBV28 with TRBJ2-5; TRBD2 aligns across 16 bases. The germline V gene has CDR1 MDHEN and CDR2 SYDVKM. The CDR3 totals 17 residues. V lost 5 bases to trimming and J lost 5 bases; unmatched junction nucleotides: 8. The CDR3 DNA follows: TGTGCCAGCAGTATATCCGGGACTAGCGGGGGGGCGGAGACCCAGTACTTC. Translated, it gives CASSISGTSGGAETQYF.

The CDR3 spells CASSQGDRGIGYTF. The CDR3, as DNA: TGTGCCAGCAGCCAGGGGGACCGGGGGATTGGCTACACCTTC. V is TRBV14 and J is TRBJ1-2; D might be TRBD1 (5 bases). CDR3 length: 14 residues. The germline CDR1 and CDR2 sequences are SGHDN and FVKESK. The germline V and J ends were trimmed by 3 bases and 7 bases, with 15 bases remaining between them.

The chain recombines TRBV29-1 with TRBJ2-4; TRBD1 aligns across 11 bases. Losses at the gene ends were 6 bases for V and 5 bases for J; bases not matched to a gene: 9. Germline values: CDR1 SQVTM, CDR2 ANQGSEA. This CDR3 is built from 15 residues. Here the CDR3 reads CSVVGQGAFENIQYF. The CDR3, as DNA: TGCAGCGTGGTAGGACAGGGGGCTTTCGAAAACATTCAGTACTTC.

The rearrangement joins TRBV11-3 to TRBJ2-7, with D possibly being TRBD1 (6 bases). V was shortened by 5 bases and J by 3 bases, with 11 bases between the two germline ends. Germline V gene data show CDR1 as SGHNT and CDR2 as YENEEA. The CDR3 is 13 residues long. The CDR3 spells CASSGHRDYEQYF. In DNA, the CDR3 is TGTGCCAGCAGCGGGCACAGGGACTACGAGCAGTACTTC. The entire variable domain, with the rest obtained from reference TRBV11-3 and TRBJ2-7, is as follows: EAGVVQSPRYKIIEKKQPVAFWCNPISGHNTLYWYLQNLGQGPELLIRYENEEAVDDSQLPKDRFSAERLKGVDSTLKIQPAELGDSAVYLCASSGHRDYEQYFGPGTRLTVT.

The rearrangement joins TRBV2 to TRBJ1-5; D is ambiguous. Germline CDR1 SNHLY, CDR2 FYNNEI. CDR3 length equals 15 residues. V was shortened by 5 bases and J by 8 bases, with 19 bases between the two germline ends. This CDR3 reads CASSIPRLAGEPQHF. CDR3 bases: TGTGCCAGCAGTATCCCGCGGTTAGCGGGTGAGCCCCAGCATTTT.

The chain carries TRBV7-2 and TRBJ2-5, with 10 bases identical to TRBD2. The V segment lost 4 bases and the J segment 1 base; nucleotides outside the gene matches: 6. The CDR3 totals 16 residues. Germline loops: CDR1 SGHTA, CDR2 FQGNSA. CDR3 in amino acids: CASSSRKRGGQETQYF. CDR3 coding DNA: TGTGCCAGCAGCTCCCGGAAGCGGGGGGGCCAAGAGACCCAGTACTTC.